This T cell receptor beta chain was documented in a study of T cell changes during pregnancy in multiple sclerosis. Germline V gene data show CDR1 as MDHEN and CDR2 as SYDVKM. This CDR3 comprises 17 residues. V lost 2 bases and J 3 bases, leaving 19 bases between the germline ends. Assay used: immunoSEQ multiplex PCR; TCRdb lists only in-frame clones, some missing. The sample carries approximately 80,000 clones, 94% recorded once. The sample consisted of peripheral blood, taken in the second trimester of pregnancy. This TCR came from a female donor in good health, enrolled as a control in a pregnancy study. The chain couples TRBV28 to TRBJ1-1; no reliable D call. The CDR3 bases are TGTGCCAGCAGTTTAGAGGGTAGGATTTATGAAGACACTGAAGCTTTCTTT. This gives the protein CASSLEGRIYEDTEAFF.